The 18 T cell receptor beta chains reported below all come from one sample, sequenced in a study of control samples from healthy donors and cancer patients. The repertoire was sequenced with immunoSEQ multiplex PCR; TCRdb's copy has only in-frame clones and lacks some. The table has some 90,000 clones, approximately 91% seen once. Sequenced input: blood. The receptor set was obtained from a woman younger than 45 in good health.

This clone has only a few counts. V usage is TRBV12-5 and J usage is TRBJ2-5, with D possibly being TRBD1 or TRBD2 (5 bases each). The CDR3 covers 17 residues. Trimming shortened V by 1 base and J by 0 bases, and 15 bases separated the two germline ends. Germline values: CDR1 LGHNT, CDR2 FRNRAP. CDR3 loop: CASGLGRDPIYQETQYF. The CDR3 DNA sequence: TGTGCTAGTGGTTTGGGCCGGGACCCCATCTACCAAGAGACCCAGTACTTC.

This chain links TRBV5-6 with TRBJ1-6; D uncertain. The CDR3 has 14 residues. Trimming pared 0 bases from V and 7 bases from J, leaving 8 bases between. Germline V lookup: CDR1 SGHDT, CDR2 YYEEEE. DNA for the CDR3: TGTGCCAGCAGCTTGGGACCCGGGAATTCACCCCTCCACTTT. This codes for CASSLGPGNSPLHF.

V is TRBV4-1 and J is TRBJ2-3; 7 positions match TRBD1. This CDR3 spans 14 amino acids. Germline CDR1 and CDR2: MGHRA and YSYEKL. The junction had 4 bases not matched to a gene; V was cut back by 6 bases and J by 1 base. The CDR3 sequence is CASRRTGGTDTQYF. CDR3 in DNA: TGCGCCAGCAGAAGGACAGGTGGCACAGATACGCAGTATTTT.

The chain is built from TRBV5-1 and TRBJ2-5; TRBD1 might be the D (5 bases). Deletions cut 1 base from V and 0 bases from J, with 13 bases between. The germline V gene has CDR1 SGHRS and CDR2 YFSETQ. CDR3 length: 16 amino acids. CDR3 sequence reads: CASSLRGPWYQETQYF. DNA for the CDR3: TGCGCCAGCAGCTTGAGGGGTCCTTGGTACCAAGAGACCCAGTACTTC.

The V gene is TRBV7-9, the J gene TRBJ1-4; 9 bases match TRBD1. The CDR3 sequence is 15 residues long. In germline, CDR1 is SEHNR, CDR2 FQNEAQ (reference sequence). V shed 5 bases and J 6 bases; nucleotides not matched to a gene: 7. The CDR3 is CASSQGDRVHEKLFF. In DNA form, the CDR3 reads TGTGCCAGCAGCCAGGGGGACAGGGTACATGAAAAACTGTTTTTT.

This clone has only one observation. The CDR3 nucleotides read TGTGCCAGCTCGTACGGAATACCAGGTTTCCGAGATAATTCACCCCTCCACTTT. This sequence encodes CASSYGIPGFRDNSPLHF. The chain recombines TRBV18 with TRBJ1-6; D unresolved. CDR3 length: 18 amino acids. Germline assignment: CDR1 KGHSH and CDR2 LQKENI. V dropped 6 bases and J dropped 5 bases, with 23 bases sitting between them.

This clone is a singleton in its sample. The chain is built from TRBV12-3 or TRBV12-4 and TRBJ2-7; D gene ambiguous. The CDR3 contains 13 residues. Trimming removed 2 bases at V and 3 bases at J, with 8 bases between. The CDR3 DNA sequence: TGTGCCAGCAGTTTACGCAGGATCTACGAGCAGTACTTC. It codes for CASSLRRIYEQYF.

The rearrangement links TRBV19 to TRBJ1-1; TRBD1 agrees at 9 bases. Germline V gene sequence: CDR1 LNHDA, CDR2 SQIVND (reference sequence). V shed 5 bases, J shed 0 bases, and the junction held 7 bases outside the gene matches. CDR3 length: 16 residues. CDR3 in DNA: TGTGCCAGTAGTGGATCCGGGACAGGGTTGAACACTGAAGCTTTCTTT. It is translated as CASSGSGTGLNTEAFF.

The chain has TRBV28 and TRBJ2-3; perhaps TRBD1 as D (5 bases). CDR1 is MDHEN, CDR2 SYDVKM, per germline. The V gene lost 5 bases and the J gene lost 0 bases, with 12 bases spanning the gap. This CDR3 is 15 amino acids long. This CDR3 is CASSLTGSSTDTQYF. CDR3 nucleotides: TGTGCCAGCAGTCTCACAGGATCTAGCACAGATACGCAGTATTTT.

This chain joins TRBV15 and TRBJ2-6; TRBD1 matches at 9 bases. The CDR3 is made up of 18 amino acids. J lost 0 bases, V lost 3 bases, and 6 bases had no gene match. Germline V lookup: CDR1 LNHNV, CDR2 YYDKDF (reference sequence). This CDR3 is CATSRGGQGSSGANVLTF. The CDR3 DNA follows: TGTGCCACCAGCAGGGGGGGACAGGGAAGCTCTGGGGCCAACGTCCTGACTTTC.

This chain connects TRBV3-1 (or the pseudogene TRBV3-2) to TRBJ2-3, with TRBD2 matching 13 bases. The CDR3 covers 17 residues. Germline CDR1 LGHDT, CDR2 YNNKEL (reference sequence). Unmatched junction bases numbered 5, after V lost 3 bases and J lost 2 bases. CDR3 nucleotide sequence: TGTGCCAGCAGCCACGGGGGACTAGCGGGATACACAGATACGCAGTATTTT. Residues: CASSHGGLAGYTDTQYF.

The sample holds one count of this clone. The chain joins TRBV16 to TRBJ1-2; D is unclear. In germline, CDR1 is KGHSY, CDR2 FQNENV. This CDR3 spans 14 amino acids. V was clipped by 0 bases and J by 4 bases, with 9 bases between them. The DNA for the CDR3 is TGTGCCAGCAGCCAATCCACACCCCTCTATGGCTACACCTTC. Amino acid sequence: CASSQSTPLYGYTF.

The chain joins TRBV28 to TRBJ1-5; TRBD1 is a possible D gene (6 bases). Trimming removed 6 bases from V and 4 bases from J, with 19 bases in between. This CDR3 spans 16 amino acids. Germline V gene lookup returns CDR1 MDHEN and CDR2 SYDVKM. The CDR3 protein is CASSSGAGQRNQPQHF. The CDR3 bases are TGTGCCAGCAGCTCAGGGGCTGGACAGAGAAATCAGCCCCAGCATTTT.

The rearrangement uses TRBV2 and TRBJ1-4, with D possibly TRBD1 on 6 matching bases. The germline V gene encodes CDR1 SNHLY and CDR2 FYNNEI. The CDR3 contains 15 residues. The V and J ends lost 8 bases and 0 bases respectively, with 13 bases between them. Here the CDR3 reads CASAERQATNEKLFF. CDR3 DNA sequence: TGTGCCAGCGCCGAAAGACAGGCAACTAATGAAAAACTGTTTTTT. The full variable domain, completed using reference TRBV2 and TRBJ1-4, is EPEVTQTPSHQVTQMGQEVILRCVPISNHLYFYWYRQILGQKVEFLVSFYNNEISEKSEIFDDQFSVERPDGSNFTLKIRSTKLEDSAMYFCASAERQATNEKLFFGSGTQLSVL.

The CDR3 loop reads CASRGSGELFF. Here the CDR3 DNA reads TGTGCCAGCAGGGGGTCCGGGGAGCTGTTTTTT. This chain links TRBV11-3 with TRBJ2-2; D remains unclear. The length of the CDR3 is 11 residues. Germline V gives CDR1 SGHNT, CDR2 YENEEA. Trimming removed 6 bases at V and 6 bases at J, with 5 bases between.

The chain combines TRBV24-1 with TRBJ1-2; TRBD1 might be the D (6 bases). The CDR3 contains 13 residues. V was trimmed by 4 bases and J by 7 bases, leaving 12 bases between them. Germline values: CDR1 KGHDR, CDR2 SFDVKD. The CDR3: CATSDWDNGGYTF. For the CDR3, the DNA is TGTGCCACCAGTGACTGGGACAACGGTGGCTACACCTTC.

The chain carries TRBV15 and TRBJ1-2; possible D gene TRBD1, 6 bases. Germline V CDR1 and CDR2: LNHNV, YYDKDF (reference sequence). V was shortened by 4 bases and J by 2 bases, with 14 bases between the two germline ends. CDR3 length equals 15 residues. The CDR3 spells CATSTRTELNYGYTF. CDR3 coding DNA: TGTGCCACCAGCACTAGGACAGAACTCAACTATGGCTACACCTTC.

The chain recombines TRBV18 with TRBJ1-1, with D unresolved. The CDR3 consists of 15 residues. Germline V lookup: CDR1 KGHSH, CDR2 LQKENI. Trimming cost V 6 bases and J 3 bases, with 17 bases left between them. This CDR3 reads CASSPQWGGDTEAFF. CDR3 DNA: TGTGCCAGCTCCCCTCAGTGGGGAGGCGACACTGAAGCTTTCTTT.